The clone carrying this T cell receptor beta chain was found a few times. Its antigen is currently unknown. The data stem from a study of blood T cells in healthy people across ages. General study points: Comparison with aged donors showed that long-lived donors had more naive CD4+ cells and higher diversity. The study regarded diversity estimates from one million T cells as underestimates.

Through a sample-barcoded 5' primer and a J-beta primer mix, a second PCR was run for roughly 7 to 12 cycles. MiXCR, applied by TCRdb to the 5' RACE reads, yields one record per CDR3 protein. The sample yields about 1 million distinct CDR3 sequences, 25% seen once. The CDR3 length is 14 residues. CDR1 is SGHTA and CDR2 is FQGNSA in the germline V gene. Losses at the gene ends were 4 bases for V and 4 bases for J; bases not matched to a gene: 6. The same sample was also studied in work on T cells of mothers and their children.

V gene TRBV7-2 combines with J gene TRBJ2-5; TRBD2 agrees at 7 bases. This receptor was identified in a girl aged 2-15 years in good health. Sequenced material: blood. The CDR3 sequence: CASSSTPGGETQYF. The CDR3 DNA reads TGTGCCAGCAGCTCTACCCCGGGAGGAGAGACCCAGTACTTC.